What follows are 31 T cell receptor beta chains derived from one specimen sequenced in a study of blood T cell repertoires in COVID-19. Method: immunoSEQ multiplex PCR; TCRdb's copy keeps in-frame clones and lacks some. Among nearly 95,000 clones listed, roughly 90% were seen once. Source material: peripheral blood. Receptors originate from a human donor with active COVID-19. The donor label of this sample is uncertain.

J is TRBJ1-1 and V is TRBV5-4, with D perhaps TRBD1 (6 bases). This CDR3 spans 17 amino acids. The germline V gene has CDR1 SGHNT and CDR2 YYREEE (reference sequence). V was shortened by 3 bases and J by 3 bases, with 21 bases between the two germline ends. CDR3 DNA sequence: TGTGCCAGCAGCTGGGGGCGGCCGGACTTCGGTTACACTGAAGCTTTCTTT. This codes for CASSWGRPDFGYTEAFF.

This clone was found a few times. The chain carries TRBV6-2 or TRBV6-3 and TRBJ2-1; 14 bases align to TRBD2. The V gene's germline CDR1 is MNHEY and CDR2 SVGEGT. Unmatched junction bases numbered 6, after V lost 2 bases and J lost 6 bases. This CDR3 contains 17 residues. This CDR3 reads CASSYPTSGGAINEQFF. The CDR3 DNA reads as TGTGCCAGCAGTTACCCGACTAGCGGGGGGGCCATCAATGAGCAGTTCTTC.

V is TRBV18 and J is TRBJ1-2, with TRBD1 matching 7 bases. Trimming cost V 3 bases and J 0 bases; bases outside gene matches: 4. This CDR3 contains 15 residues. The germline CDR1 and CDR2 sequences are KGHSH and LQKENI. The CDR3 loop is CASSPKTGTNYGYTF. Here the CDR3 DNA reads TGTGCCAGCTCACCGAAGACAGGGACTAACTATGGCTACACCTTC. The full variable domain, completed using reference TRBV18 and TRBJ1-2, is NAGVMQNPRHLVRRRGQEARLRCSPMKGHSHVYWYRQLPEEGLKFMVYLQKENIIDESGMPKERFSAEFPKEGPSILRIQQVVRGDSAAYFCASSPKTGTNYGYTFGSGTRLTVV.

The V and J genes are TRBV4-3 and TRBJ2-2, with 7 bases that match TRBD2. This CDR3 has 18 residues. Germline values: CDR1 LGHNA, CDR2 YSLEER. V trimming: 1 base; J trimming: 2 bases; junction bases outside the gene matches: 10. CDR3 DNA sequence: TGCGCCAGCAGCCAAGGTGCCCCCCTAGCGGCCAACACCGGGGAGCTGTTTTTT. Translating gives CASSQGAPLAANTGELFF.

The J gene is TRBJ1-1, the V gene TRBV19; possible D gene TRBD1, 5 bases. The germline V gene encodes CDR1 LNHDA and CDR2 SQIVND (reference sequence). The germline V and J ends were trimmed by 6 bases and 8 bases, with 19 bases remaining between them. This CDR3 has 14 amino acids. The CDR3 is CASRVLGDAGEAFF. The CDR3 DNA reads TGTGCCAGTAGGGTCCTGGGGGACGCGGGGGAAGCTTTCTTT.

For the CDR3, the DNA is TGCGCCAGCAGCTCGGGGGGCGGAAAAGAGACCCAGTACTTC. Translating gives CASSSGGGKETQYF. This sequence joins TRBV5-1 and TRBJ2-5; perhaps TRBD2 as D (7 bases). The V and J ends lost 3 bases and 3 bases respectively, with 12 bases between them. Germline loops: CDR1 SGHRS, CDR2 YFSETQ. The CDR3 has 14 amino acids.

This clone was observed a single time. The J gene is TRBJ2-7, the V gene TRBV6-2 or TRBV6-3, with D unclear. With 0 bases removed from V and 7 bases from J, the gap between germline ends came to 10 bases. Germline V gene sequence: CDR1 MNHEY, CDR2 SVGEGT. The CDR3 is 13 amino acids. CDR3 amino acids: CASSYSVVREQYF. The CDR3 nucleotides read TGTGCCAGCAGTTACTCGGTGGTCAGGGAGCAGTACTTC.

The chain joins TRBV9 to TRBJ2-7, with a weak D call TRBD1 (6 bases). The germline V gene encodes CDR1 SGDLS and CDR2 YYNGEE. The CDR3 consists of 16 residues. V lost 3 bases and J lost 0, with 16 bases in between. Here the CDR3 reads CASSALGDISSYEQYF. CDR3 nucleotide sequence: TGTGCCAGCAGCGCCCTCGGGGACATAAGCTCCTACGAGCAGTACTTC.

The chain employs TRBV6-2 or TRBV6-3 and TRBJ1-5; TRBD1 matches at 9 bases. This CDR3 spans 15 amino acids. The V gene's germline CDR1 is MNHEY and CDR2 SVGEGT. V was pared by 5 bases and J by 5 bases, with 7 bases of the junction left unmatched. CDR3 DNA sequence: TGTGCCAGCAGTACTGACAGGGGGTACCATCAGCCCCAGCATTTT. Residues: CASSTDRGYHQPQHF.

V is TRBV7-2 and J is TRBJ2-7; D is possibly TRBD1 (6 bases). The CDR3 has 15 amino acids. Germline CDR1 and CDR2: SGHTA and FQGNSA. V was pared by 4 bases and J by 1 base, with 14 bases between. CDR3 coding DNA: TGTGCCAGCAGCTCCTACAGGGAAGGGTCCTACGAGCAGTACTTC. Its translation is CASSSYREGSYEQYF.

V and J are TRBV6-2 or TRBV6-3 and TRBJ2-7; 8 bases align to TRBD1. Per the germline V gene, CDR1 is MNHEY and CDR2 is SVGEGT. With 6 bases clipped from V and 0 bases from J, the junction kept 7 bases outside the gene matches. The CDR3 runs 15 residues. Here the CDR3 reads CASSRTGTSSYEQYF. The CDR3 region has the DNA TGTGCCAGCAGCCGGACAGGGACCAGCTCCTACGAGCAGTACTTC.

The chain has TRBV12-3 or TRBV12-4 and TRBJ1-2, with 8 bases matching TRBD1. The CDR3 runs 12 residues. Trimming removed 7 bases from V and 8 bases from J; junction bases left unmatched: 6. For the CDR3, the DNA is TGTGCCAGCAAACAGGGGGTGGAGGGCTACACCTTC. It encodes CASKQGVEGYTF.

This rearrangement joins TRBV9 to TRBJ1-4; 8 nucleotides match TRBD1. Looked up from germline, CDR1 is SGDLS and CDR2 is YYNGEE. J gave up 8 bases and V 0 bases, and 6 bases lay outside the gene matches. CDR3 size: 15 residues. The CDR3 DNA reads as TGTGCCAGCAGCGTAGGGACCGGGACAGGCGAAAAACTGTTTTTT. Its translation is CASSVGTGTGEKLFF.

The CDR3 nucleotides are TGTGCCAGCAGCAGGAAGGACAGGGCAGATACGCAGTATTTT. Translation: CASSRKDRADTQYF. The genes are TRBV7-2 and TRBJ2-3; 8 nucleotides agree with TRBD1. This CDR3 has 14 amino acids. CDR1 and CDR2 from the germline V gene are SGHTA and FQGNSA. Germline trimming cut 5 bases from V and 4 bases from J; bases unmatched to any gene: 5.

The J gene is TRBJ2-2, the V gene TRBV19; a weak D match, TRBD1 (6 bases). CDR1 is LNHDA, CDR2 SQIVND, per germline (reference sequence). CDR3 length: 15 residues. Trimming removed 3 bases from V and 7 bases from J, with 15 bases in between. CDR3 sequence reads: CASSIRAGESGELFF. The CDR3, as DNA: TGTGCCAGTAGTATTAGGGCAGGGGAGAGCGGGGAGCTGTTTTTT.

This chain joins TRBV25-1 and TRBJ1-1; D gene ambiguous. Germline CDR1 and CDR2: MGHDK and SYGVNS. This CDR3 contains 13 residues. Trimming stripped 0 bases from V and 4 bases from J, with 6 bases between. CDR3: CASSEYYGTEAFF. The DNA for the CDR3 is TGTGCCAGCAGTGAATATTACGGCACTGAAGCTTTCTTT.

This chain joins TRBV5-6 and TRBJ2-5; TRBD1 aligns across 8 bases. The CDR3 length is 16 residues. Germline V CDR1 and CDR2: SGHDT, YYEEEE. V shed 2 bases, J shed 5 bases, and the junction held 11 bases outside the gene matches. CDR3 residues: CASSLYRQGNKETQYF. CDR3 nucleotide sequence: TGTGCCAGCAGCTTATACCGACAGGGGAATAAGGAGACCCAGTACTTC.

This clone was observed a single time. The chain carries TRBV9 and TRBJ2-1; TRBD2 matches 14 bases. Germline lookup yields CDR1 SGDLS and CDR2 YYNGEE. V was clipped by 1 base and J by 4 bases; unmatched bases: 7. The CDR3 contains 18 residues. CDR3 amino acids: CASSVRLGTSGGYNEQFF. The CDR3 nucleotides are TGTGCCAGCAGCGTAAGGTTAGGGACTAGCGGGGGATACAATGAGCAGTTCTTC.

This clone was seen once. This rearrangement joins TRBV7-8 to TRBJ2-3, with 9 positions matching TRBD2. The CDR3 has 16 residues. Trimming at V came to 2 bases and at J to 2 bases, leaving 5 bases not matched to a gene. Germline CDR1 is SGHVS and CDR2 is FQNEAQ. CDR3 sequence (DNA): TGTGCCAGCAGCTTATTTAGCGGGGGCGACACAGATACGCAGTATTTT. Translating it yields CASSLFSGGDTDTQYF.

V is TRBV2 and J is TRBJ2-6; tentatively, D is TRBD1 (5 bases). Germline V gene data show CDR1 as SNHLY and CDR2 as FYNNEI. V lost 6 bases and J lost 0, with 9 bases in between. This CDR3 is 15 amino acids long. CDR3 protein: CASSPDSSGANVLTF. The CDR3 nucleotides read TGTGCCAGCAGCCCCGACAGCTCTGGGGCCAACGTCCTGACTTTC.

The CDR3: CASRWGAGELFF. The CDR3 DNA is TGTGCCAGCCGCTGGGGGGCCGGGGAGCTGTTTTTT. The chain links TRBV5-6 to TRBJ2-2, with a possible D match to TRBD2 (6 bases). The CDR3 has 12 amino acids. The germline V gene has CDR1 SGHDT and CDR2 YYEEEE. The ends were cut back, 7 bases at V and 6 bases at J, with 10 bases in the middle.

J is TRBJ2-2 and V is TRBV28; 9 bases line up with TRBD1. Germline loops: CDR1 MDHEN, CDR2 SYDVKM. This CDR3 contains 15 residues. V was pared by 2 bases and J by 5 bases, with 3 bases of the junction left unmatched. The CDR3 protein is CASSLGTGITGELFF. The DNA of the CDR3 is TGTGCCAGCAGTTTAGGGACAGGGATAACCGGGGAGCTGTTTTTT.

This clone appeared a few times. Here the CDR3 reads CASSPRDSFYEQYF. CDR3 DNA: TGTGCCAGCTCACCAAGGGACAGCTTCTACGAGCAGTACTTC. The chain has TRBV18 and TRBJ2-7, with 7 nucleotides matching TRBD1. J gave up 3 bases and V 2 bases, and 4 bases lay outside the gene matches. Germline assignment: CDR1 KGHSH and CDR2 LQKENI. This CDR3 contains 14 residues.

The rearrangement uses TRBV4-3 and TRBJ1-2, with 10 nucleotides matching TRBD1. The CDR3 totals 15 residues. With 2 bases clipped from V and 4 bases from J, the junction kept 4 bases outside the gene matches. In germline, CDR1 is LGHNA, CDR2 YSLEER. Here the CDR3 reads CASSQRTGGGYGYTF. The CDR3 region has the DNA TGCGCCAGCAGCCAACGGACAGGGGGTGGCTATGGCTACACCTTC.

This chain joins TRBV27 and TRBJ2-3; 8 positions agree with TRBD2. Per germline, CDR1 MNHEY and CDR2 SMNVEV (reference sequence). The CDR3 sequence is 14 residues long. V was pared by 6 bases and J by 2 bases, with 4 bases of the junction left unmatched. The CDR3 is CASRPSGHTDTQYF. CDR3 coding DNA: TGTGCCAGCAGGCCTAGCGGGCACACAGATACGCAGTATTTT.

The chain uses TRBV5-6 and TRBJ1-5; a weak D match, TRBD1 (5 bases). This CDR3 has 16 residues. Trimming removed 4 bases at V and 3 bases at J, with 17 bases between. Germline V CDR1 and CDR2: SGHDT, YYEEEE. CDR3 DNA: TGTGCCAGCAGCGGAGGCGGGACTCCGAACAATCAGCCCCAGCATTTT. It codes for CASSGGGTPNNQPQHF.

This sequence joins TRBV7-2 and TRBJ2-7; 8 bases agree with TRBD1. Germline CDR1 reads SGHTA; CDR2 reads FQGNSA. Trimming at V came to 4 bases and at J to 5 bases, leaving 10 bases not matched to a gene. The CDR3 totals 15 residues. CDR3 protein: CASSSLGQGRDEQYF. CDR3 sequence (DNA): TGTGCCAGCAGCTCACTAGGACAGGGAAGGGACGAGCAGTACTTC.

The chain uses TRBV9 and TRBJ2-7; 7 nucleotides align to TRBD1. The CDR3 totals 16 residues. Germline CDR1 and CDR2: SGDLS and YYNGEE. V dropped 0 bases and J dropped 0; count of bases not matched to a gene: 6. The CDR3, as DNA: TGTGCCAGCAGCGTAGATGGACAGGCCAGCTCCTACGAGCAGTACTTC. As protein: CASSVDGQASSYEQYF.

The chain has TRBV4-3 and TRBJ1-4; 12 bases are shared with TRBD1. The CDR3 length is 15 residues. Germline CDR1 LGHNA, CDR2 YSLEER. V shed 4 bases, J shed 8 bases, and the junction held 5 bases outside the gene matches. CDR3 sequence (DNA): TGCGCCAGCAGCCGGGACAGGGGGCTGTACGAAAAACTGTTTTTT. Protein product: CASSRDRGLYEKLFF.

This clone was picked up one time. The rearrangement uses TRBV19 and TRBJ1-2; 7 bases map to TRBD1. This CDR3 has 15 residues. Trimming cost V 4 bases and J 3 bases; bases outside gene matches: 8. Germline values: CDR1 LNHDA, CDR2 SQIVND (reference sequence). The CDR3 here is CASSTRDRSYYGYTF. The CDR3 DNA follows: TGTGCCAGTAGTACGCGGGACAGATCCTACTATGGCTACACCTTC.

This clone was seen only once. V and J are TRBV5-4 and TRBJ1-5; 9 bases map to TRBD1. The CDR3 runs 17 residues. Germline loops: CDR1 SGHNT, CDR2 YYREEE (reference sequence). With 2 bases clipped from V and 0 bases from J, the junction kept 6 bases outside the gene matches. This CDR3 reads CASSLRTGAFSNQPQHF. CDR3 coding DNA: TGTGCCAGCAGCTTAAGGACAGGGGCGTTTAGCAATCAGCCCCAGCATTTT.